This T cell receptor (beta chain) is from a study of OX40 agonist ivuxolimab in advanced cancers. About the full investigation: Ivuxolimab, which targeted the costimulatory receptor OX40 (CD134), was an agonistic, fully human IgG2 monoclonal antibody. Intravenous ivuxolimab was administered to patients every 2 weeks at six dose levels: 0.01, 0.1, 0.3, 1.5, 3 and 10 mg/kg. Of the 50 to 55 dose-escalation patients, hepatocellular carcinoma was present in about 20, melanoma in around 15, renal cell carcinoma in 9 and head and neck cancer in 9. In the dose-escalation cohort, more than 75% of patients were male, and the mean age was approximately 55 years, with a range of roughly 20 to 79. Prior anti-PD-1, anti-PD-L1 or anti-CTLA-4 therapy was permitted, and checkpoint inhibitors had been received by about 36% of dose-escalation patients. Partial responses occurred in three dose-escalation patients, of whom one had hepatocellular carcinoma and two had cutaneous melanoma. Peripheral TCRbeta sequencing aimed to test whether ivuxolimab altered TCR sequence diversity and caused clonal T-cell expansion. The monotherapy dose-escalation portion (N of about 50 patients) of the phase I ivuxolimab trial is reported in the paper.

Results and caveats for the whole study, not just this receptor: After ivuxolimab, CD8+ T cells had more expanded clones than CD4+ T cells on average. The antigen specificity of the clonally expanded peripheral T cells was not determined. Low levels of normalized T-cell clonal expansion were also seen in some patients who did not respond. At doses from 0.1 to 3.0 mg/kg, clonal expansion was seen in both CD4+ and CD8+ blood T cells between baseline and week 6. Partial responders in the 0.1-3.0 mg/kg groups had among the lowest normalized peripheral clonal expansion, especially among CD8+ T cells.

CDR1 is given as LGHNA and CDR2 as YSLEER, both from the germline V gene. At the junction V is shortened by 0 bases and J by 5 bases, with 12 bases in between. Taken from cysteine to phenylalanine, the CDR3 has 15 residues. The DNA shown is the 45-base CDR3, in frame from base 1. Genomic DNA was isolated from the sorted cells so that the TCRbeta CDR3 region could be sequenced. The immunoSEQ Assay was used to sequence the TCRbeta CDR3 regions. The immuneACCESS repertoire file appears here via TCRdb, limited to in-frame rearrangements. These files lack a portion of the clones; in checked studies, under half of the deficit traces to unresolved V genes, and the cause of the others is not known. The sample table records about 74,000 clones; 84% of these occur just once. 2.1% of the sample goes to the ten largest clones. The trial excluded patients who had a history of autoimmune disease or were on systemic immunosuppression. Peripheral blood for TCR sequencing was collected from all dose cohorts at baseline, on cycle 4 day 1, and on cycle 7 day 1. The samples were taken from a phase I, first-in-human, multicenter, open-label dose-escalation trial of ivuxolimab. The trial enrolled adults with locally advanced or metastatic head and neck squamous cell, hepatocellular, melanoma or renal cell carcinoma. Before TCR sequencing, CD4+ and CD8+ T cells were separately sorted from peripheral blood.

On this clone: The clone's antigen remains unknown. Base quality data are lacking; no much larger clone is found one base away.

This TCR was sampled from an adult with an advanced solid tumor such as melanoma, head and neck, liver or kidney cancer. Sample: CD4+ or CD8+ T cells sorted from blood, taken in a trial of the OX40 agonist ivuxolimab. The V and J genes are TRBV4-3 and TRBJ2-3; no confident D gene assignment can be made. The sequenced DNA: TGCGCCAGCAGCCAAGACCATTTCTCGGGAGATACGCAGTATTTT. It specifies CASSQDHFSGDTQYF.